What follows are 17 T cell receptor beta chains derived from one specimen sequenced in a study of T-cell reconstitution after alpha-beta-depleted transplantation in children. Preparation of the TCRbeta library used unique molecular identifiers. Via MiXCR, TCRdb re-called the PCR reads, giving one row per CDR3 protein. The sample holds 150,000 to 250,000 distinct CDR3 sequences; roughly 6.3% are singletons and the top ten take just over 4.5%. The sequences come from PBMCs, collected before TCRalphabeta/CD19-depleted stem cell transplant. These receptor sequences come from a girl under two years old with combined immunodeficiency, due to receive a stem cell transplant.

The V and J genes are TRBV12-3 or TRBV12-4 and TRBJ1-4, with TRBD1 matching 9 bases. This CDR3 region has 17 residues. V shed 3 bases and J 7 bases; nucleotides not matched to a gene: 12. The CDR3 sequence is CASSLGQGFIGSEKLFF. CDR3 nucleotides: TGTGCCAGCAGTTTGGGACAGGGATTCATTGGGAGTGAAAAACTGTTTTTT.

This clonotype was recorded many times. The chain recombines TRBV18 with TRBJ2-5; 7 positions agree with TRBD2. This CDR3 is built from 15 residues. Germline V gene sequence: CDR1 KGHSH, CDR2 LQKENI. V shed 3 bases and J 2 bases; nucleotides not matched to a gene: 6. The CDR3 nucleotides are TGTGCCAGCTCACCGGTACTAGCGACTCAAGAGACCCAGTACTTC. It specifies CASSPVLATQETQYF.

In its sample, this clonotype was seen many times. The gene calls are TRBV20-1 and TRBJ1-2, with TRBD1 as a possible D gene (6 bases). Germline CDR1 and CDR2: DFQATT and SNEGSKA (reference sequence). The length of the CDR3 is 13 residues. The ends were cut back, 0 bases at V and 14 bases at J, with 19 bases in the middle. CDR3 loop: CSARDFGQTTTTF. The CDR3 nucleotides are TGCAGTGCTAGAGATTTCGGACAGACCACTACTACCTTC.

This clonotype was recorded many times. The CDR3 coding sequence is TGTGCCAGCAGTTTGAGGGGAGTGGAGACCCAGTACTTC. The encoded protein is CASSLRGVETQYF. The chain links TRBV28 to TRBJ2-5; D tentatively reads TRBD1 or TRBD2 (5 bases each). V lost 3 bases, J lost 5 bases, and 10 bases lay in between. The CDR3 runs to 13 residues. The germline CDR1 and CDR2 sequences are MDHEN and SYDVKM.

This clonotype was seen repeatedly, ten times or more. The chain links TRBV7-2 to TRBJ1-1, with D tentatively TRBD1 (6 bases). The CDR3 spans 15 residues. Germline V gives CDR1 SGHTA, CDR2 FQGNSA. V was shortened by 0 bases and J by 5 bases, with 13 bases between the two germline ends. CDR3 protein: CASSLAYRVGTEAFF. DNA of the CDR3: TGTGCCAGCAGCTTAGCTTACAGGGTAGGGACTGAAGCTTTCTTT.

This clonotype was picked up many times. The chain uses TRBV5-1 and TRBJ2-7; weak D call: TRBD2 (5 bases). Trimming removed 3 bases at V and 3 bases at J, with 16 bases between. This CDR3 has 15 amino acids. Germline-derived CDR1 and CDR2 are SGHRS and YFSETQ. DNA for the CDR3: TGCGCCAGCAGCTCGCCTCGGACGGGAAGCTACGAGCAGTACTTC. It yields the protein CASSSPRTGSYEQYF.

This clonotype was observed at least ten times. The CDR3 region is CSAEFGGVYNEQFF. CDR3 nucleotide sequence: TGCAGTGCCGAATTTGGGGGAGTGTACAATGAGCAGTTCTTC. This chain links TRBV20-1 with TRBJ2-1, with D possibly called TRBD1 or TRBD2 (5 bases each). Trimming removed 6 bases from V and 4 bases from J, with 16 bases in between. The CDR3 has 14 amino acids. Germline V gene data show CDR1 as DFQATT and CDR2 as SNEGSKA (reference sequence).

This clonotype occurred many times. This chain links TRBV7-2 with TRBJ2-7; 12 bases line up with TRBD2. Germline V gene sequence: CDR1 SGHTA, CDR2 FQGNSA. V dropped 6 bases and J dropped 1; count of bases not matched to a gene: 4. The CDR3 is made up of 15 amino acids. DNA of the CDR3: TGTGCCAGCAGACTACTAGCGGGGGGATCCTACGAGCAGTACTTC. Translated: CASRLLAGGSYEQYF.

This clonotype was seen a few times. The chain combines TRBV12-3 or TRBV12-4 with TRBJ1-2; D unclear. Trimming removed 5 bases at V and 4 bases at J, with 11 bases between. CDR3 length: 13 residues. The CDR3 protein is CASSPGSSYGYTF. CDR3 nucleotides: TGTGCCAGCAGTCCGGGAAGTTCCTATGGCTACACCTTC.

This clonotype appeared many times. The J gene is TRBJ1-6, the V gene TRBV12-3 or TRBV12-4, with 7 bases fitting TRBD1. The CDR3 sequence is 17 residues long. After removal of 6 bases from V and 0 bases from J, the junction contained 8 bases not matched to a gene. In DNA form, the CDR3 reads TGTGCCAGCAGAGCACAGGGGTTAAGCTCCTATAATTCACCCCTCCACTTT. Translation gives CASRAQGLSSYNSPLHF.

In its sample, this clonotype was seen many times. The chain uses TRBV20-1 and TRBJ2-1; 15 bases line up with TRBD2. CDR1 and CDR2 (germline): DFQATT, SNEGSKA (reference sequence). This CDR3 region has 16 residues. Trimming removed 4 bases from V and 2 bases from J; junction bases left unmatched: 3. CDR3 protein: CSANGLAGGPYNEQFF. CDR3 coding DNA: TGCAGTGCTAATGGACTAGCGGGAGGGCCCTACAATGAGCAGTTCTTC.

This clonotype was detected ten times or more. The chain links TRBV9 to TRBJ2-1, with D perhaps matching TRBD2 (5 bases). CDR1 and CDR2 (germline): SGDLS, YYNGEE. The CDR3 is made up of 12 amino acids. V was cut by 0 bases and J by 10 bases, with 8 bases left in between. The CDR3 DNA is TGTGCCAGCAGCGTAGGATCGGGGGAGCAGTTCTTC. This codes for CASSVGSGEQFF.

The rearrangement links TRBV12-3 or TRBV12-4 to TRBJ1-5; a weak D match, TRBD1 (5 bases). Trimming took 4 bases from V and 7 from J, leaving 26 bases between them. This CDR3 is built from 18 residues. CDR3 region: CASSSLGEGAVKGQPQHF. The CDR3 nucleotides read TGTGCCAGCAGTTCCCTAGGGGAGGGTGCGGTGAAGGGACAGCCCCAGCATTTT.

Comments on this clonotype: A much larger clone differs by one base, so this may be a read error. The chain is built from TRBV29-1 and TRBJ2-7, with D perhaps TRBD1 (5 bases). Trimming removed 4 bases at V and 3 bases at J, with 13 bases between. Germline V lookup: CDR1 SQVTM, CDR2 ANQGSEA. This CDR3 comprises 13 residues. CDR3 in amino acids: CSVGVTVFYEQYF. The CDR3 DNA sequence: TGCAGCGTTGGGGTGACAGTGTTCTACGAGCAGTACTTC.

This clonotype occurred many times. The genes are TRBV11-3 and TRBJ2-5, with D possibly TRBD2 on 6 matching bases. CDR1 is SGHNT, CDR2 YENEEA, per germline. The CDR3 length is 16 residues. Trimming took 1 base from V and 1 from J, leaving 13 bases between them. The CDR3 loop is CASSLGLGGSQETQYF. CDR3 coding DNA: TGTGCCAGCAGCTTAGGGCTCGGGGGTTCCCAAGAGACCCAGTACTTC.

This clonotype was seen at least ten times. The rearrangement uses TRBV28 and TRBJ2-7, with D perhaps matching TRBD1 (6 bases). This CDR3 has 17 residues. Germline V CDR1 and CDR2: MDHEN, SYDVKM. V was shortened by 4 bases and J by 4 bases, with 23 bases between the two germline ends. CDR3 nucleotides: TGTGCCAGCAGTTCCCCAGACAGGACAGACTCCCAATACGAGCAGTACTTC. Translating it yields CASSSPDRTDSQYEQYF.

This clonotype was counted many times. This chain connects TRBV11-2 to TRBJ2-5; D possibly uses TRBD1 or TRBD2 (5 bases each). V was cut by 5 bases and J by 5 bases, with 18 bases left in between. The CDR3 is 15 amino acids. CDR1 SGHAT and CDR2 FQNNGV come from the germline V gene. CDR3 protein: CASSPRGDSAETQYF. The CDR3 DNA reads TGTGCCAGCAGCCCTCGGGGAGACAGTGCGGAGACCCAGTACTTC.